A selection of T cell receptor beta chains follows, all from one sample in a study of blood T cell repertoires in COVID-19. The data were produced by immunoSEQ multiplex PCR, yet TCRdb's version contains in-frame clones alone and is incomplete. The profile shows around 180,000 clones, more than 65% of them singletons. The sample consisted of PBMCs or T cells enriched from blood (not recorded which). These TCRs come from a woman aged 45-65 years with acute COVID-19. Both conserved end residues are part of each CDR3. Fields, in order: D gene, V gene, J gene, clone size, CDR3 DNA, CDR3 protein. D genes are given only for firm matches. Some rows mark clone size as missing; the rest say once, few, many or name a class of expanded clone.

.,TRBV5-4,TRBJ2-1,.,TGTGCCAGCAGCTTTCAAAACAATGAGCAGTTCTTC,CASSFQNNEQFF
.,TRBV5-4,TRBJ1-3,.,TGTGCCAGCAGCCAAGCCGGGATCTCGAGCTCTGGAAACACCATATATTTT,CASSQAGISSSGNTIYF
TRBD1,TRBV9,TRBJ1-5,.,TGTGCCAGCAGCCTGGGGACAGGGGGACATCAGCCCCAGCATTTT,CASSLGTGGHQPQHF
TRBD1,TRBV11-2,TRBJ1-1,.,TGTGCCAGCGGACAGGGTGGGGGCACTGAAGCTTTCTTT,CASGQGGGTEAFF
.,TRBV6-5,TRBJ2-3,.,TGTGCCAGCGCCTTAGGGGCCTACACAGATACGCAGTATTTT,CASALGAYTDTQYF
TRBD2,TRBV3-1/TRBV3-2,TRBJ2-4,.,TGTGCCAGCAGCCAAATACCGGGACTAGCGATCATTCAGTACTTC,CASSQIPGLAIIQYF
.,TRBV14,TRBJ1-3,once,TGTGCCAGCAGCCAAGCCCTAAGCGTCACAGGAAACACCATATATTTT,CASSQALSVTGNTIYF
.,TRBV7-2,TRBJ1-2,many,TGTGCCAGCAGCTTAGAGAAGGCAGCGAACTATGGCTACACCTTC,CASSLEKAANYGYTF
.,TRBV4-3,TRBJ2-1,.,TGCGCCAGCAGCACCCGACAGGCTGGTGAGCAGTTCTTC,CASSTRQAGEQFF
.,TRBV6-5,TRBJ1-2,.,TGTGCCAGCAGGGGGGGAAGCTATGGCTACACCTTC,CASRGGSYGYTF
.,TRBV7-9,TRBJ2-3,.,TGTGCCAGCACCATAAGTAGGGGAAGCACAGATACGCAGTATTTT,CASTISRGSTDTQYF
TRBD1,TRBV6-2/TRBV6-3,TRBJ1-6,.,TGTGCCAGCAGCCCTTCGACAGGGAACAATTCACCCCTCCACTTT,CASSPSTGNNSPLHF
.,TRBV30,TRBJ1-1,.,TGTGCCTCCTCGCCCGGACAGTTCATGAACACTGAAGCTTTCTTT,CASSPGQFMNTEAFF
TRBD2,TRBV28,TRBJ2-3,.,TGTGCCAGCAGTACTAGCGTAACAGATACGCAGTATTTT,CASSTSVTDTQYF
.,TRBV12-5,TRBJ1-1,once,TGTGCTAGTGGTCCCGGGCCGGGAGTATCGTTCTTT,CASGPGPGVSFF
.,TRBV10-2,TRBJ1-6,.,TGCGCCAGCAGTGAACCCGGGAGTGGCTCACCCCTCCACTTT,CASSEPGSGSPLHF
TRBD1,TRBV6-4,TRBJ2-3,few,TGTGCCAGCAGTGGACAGGGGACAGATACGCAGTATTTT,CASSGQGTDTQYF
.,TRBV7-9,TRBJ1-6,.,TGTGCCAGCAGCGTCGTTCCCCATAATTCACCCCTCCACTTT,CASSVVPHNSPLHF
TRBD2,TRBV5-1,TRBJ2-1,.,TGCGCCAGCAGCTTTAGCGGGGACTACAATGAGCAGTTCTTC,CASSFSGDYNEQFF
TRBD1,TRBV29-1,TRBJ1-5,.,TGCAGCGTAGGGACAGGTCTCGAACAGCCCCAGCATTTT,CSVGTGLEQPQHF
TRBD2,TRBV5-4,TRBJ2-1,.,TGTGTCCCGGGAGGGGGTGGAAGCTCCTACAATGAGCAGTTCTTC,CVPGGGGSSYNEQFF
.,TRBV6-5,TRBJ1-1,.,TGTGCCAGCAGTCCCGGGTTGGCTGAAGCTTTCTTT,CASSPGLAEAFF
TRBD1,TRBV18,TRBJ2-3,.,TGTGCCAGCTCCCAAGGACAGGGTTTGACAGATACGCAGTATTTT,CASSQGQGLTDTQYF
.,TRBV21-1,TRBJ1-5,.,TGTGCCAGCGGGGGAGGTTTTTTTCATAGCAATCAGCCCCAGCATTTT,CASGGGFFHSNQPQHF
TRBD1,TRBV7-8,TRBJ1-1,.,TGTGCCAGCAGCTCAGGGGGGCAGGGGGCTGCAGCTTTCTTT,CASSSGGQGAAAFF
TRBD1,TRBV5-1,TRBJ2-3,.,TGCGCCAGCAGCCCCTCAGGGGGAAAAGATACGCAGTATTTT,CASSPSGGKDTQYF
.,TRBV5-1,TRBJ1-1,.,TGCGCCAGCAGCTCGACAGTGAACACTGAAGCTTTCTTT,CASSSTVNTEAFF
TRBD1,TRBV5-4,TRBJ1-1,.,TGTGCCAGCAGCTTGGGGGGGACAGGGGACGAAGCTTTCTTT,CASSLGGTGDEAFF
.,TRBV7-9,TRBJ1-4,.,TGTGCCAGCACCCCTTGGGAATCCAGGGTGACTAATGAAAAACTGTTTTTT,CASTPWESRVTNEKLFF
.,TRBV5-6,TRBJ2-2,.,TGTGCCAGCAGCGAGGGCGGGGAGCTGTTTTTT,CASSEGGELFF
TRBD2,TRBV2,TRBJ2-3,.,TGTGCCAGCAGGGGGACTAGCGGCACAGATACGCAGTATTTT,CASRGTSGTDTQYF
.,TRBV28,TRBJ1-4,.,TGTGCCAGCAGTCTCCCGTCGGGGGCTAATGAAAAACTGTTTTTT,CASSLPSGANEKLFF
TRBD2,TRBV3-1/TRBV3-2,TRBJ2-5,.,TGTGCCAGCAGCCAGGCTAGCGGGGGGGTAGAGACCCAGTACTTC,CASSQASGGVETQYF
.,TRBV5-5,TRBJ1-2,.,TGTGCCAGCAGCTTGGCCCCGGGGTCGAACTATGGCTACACCTTC,CASSLAPGSNYGYTF
TRBD2,TRBV3-1/TRBV3-2,TRBJ2-1,.,TGTGCCAGCAGCCTCAGACTAGCGGGGGGCTCCAATGAGCAGTTCTTC,CASSLRLAGGSNEQFF
TRBD1,TRBV2,TRBJ1-2,.,TGTGCCAGCAGTTTACAGGGGAATGGCTACACCTTC,CASSLQGNGYTF
.,TRBV18,TRBJ2-5,.,TGTGCCAGCTCATCACAGGGAGGGGAGACCCAGTACTTC,CASSSQGGETQYF
TRBD1,TRBV4-2,TRBJ2-1,.,TGTGCCAGCAGCCAGCAAGGTGACAGGGGGACAGGATCCTACAATGAGCAGTTCTTC,CASSQQGDRGTGSYNEQFF
TRBD1,TRBV7-9,TRBJ2-2,.,TGTGCCAGCAGCTTATCCAAGACAGGGATCGGCGGGGAGCTGTTTTTT,CASSLSKTGIGGELFF
.,TRBV5-1,TRBJ1-3,.,TGCGCCAGCAGCTTGGGACTGACCGGCTCTGGAAACACCATATATTTT,CASSLGLTGSGNTIYF
.,TRBV3-1/TRBV3-2,TRBJ1-4,.,TGTGCCAGCAGCCAAGATATGGAGAAACTGTTTTTT,CASSQDMEKLFF
.,TRBV14,TRBJ1-1,.,TGTGCCAGCAGCCCCGCCACAGGGATGAACACTGAAGCTTTCTTT,CASSPATGMNTEAFF
.,TRBV28,TRBJ1-4,.,TGTGCCAGCAGTTTCGGGACTGCTGAAAAACTGTTTTTT,CASSFGTAEKLFF
.,TRBV5-4,TRBJ1-1,.,TGTGCCAGCAGCCGCGGGACGAACACTGAAGCTTTCTTT,CASSRGTNTEAFF
.,TRBV28,TRBJ1-6,.,TGTGCCAGCACCCGAGACAGGAGTCCTAATTCACCCCTCCACTTT,CASTRDRSPNSPLHF
TRBD1,TRBV5-5,TRBJ1-5,.,TGTGCCAGCAGCCCCCGGCGACAGGGTAATCAGCCCCAGCATTTT,CASSPRRQGNQPQHF
.,TRBV28,TRBJ1-4,.,TGTGCCAGCACTCTCGGGGGGGGCGTGGGTAATGAAAAACTGTTTTTT,CASTLGGGVGNEKLFF
.,TRBV11-2,TRBJ1-6,.,TGTGCCAGCAGCCTGCCGGGTAATAATTCACCCCTCCACTTT,CASSLPGNNSPLHF
.,TRBV18,TRBJ1-5,.,TGTGCCAGCTCATTAAAACAGGGTGGCGAGAATCAGCCCCAGCATTTT,CASSLKQGGENQPQHF
.,TRBV5-4,TRBJ2-5,.,TGTGCCAGCAGCTACCAGCAACGGGCCCAGTACTTC,CASSYQQRAQYF
.,TRBV12-3/TRBV12-4,TRBJ1-5,few,TGTGCCAGCAGCGGCAGGGGTCAGCCCCAGCATTTT,CASSGRGQPQHF
TRBD2,TRBV9,TRBJ2-2,.,TGTGCCAGCAGCGTTAGCGGGGGGGATACCGGGGAGCTGTTTTTT,CASSVSGGDTGELFF
TRBD2,TRBV24-1,TRBJ2-3,.,TGTGCCACCAGTGATTTCTCTAGCGGGGGCATAACTCATACGCAGTATTTT,CATSDFSSGGITHTQYF
TRBD1,TRBV25-1,TRBJ1-4,.,TGTGCCAGCAGTGCACTCCGGGACAGGGATGAAAAACTGTTTTTT,CASSALRDRDEKLFF
.,TRBV2,TRBJ1-2,.,TGTGCCAGCAAGGAGGGCTATGGCTACACCTTC,CASKEGYGYTF